These 6 T cell receptor beta chains share one sample of origin, sequenced in a study of control samples from healthy donors and cancer patients. TCRdb's copy holds only in-frame clones and misses some; the assay was immunoSEQ multiplex PCR. The sample has some 140,000 clones; roughly 92% are singletons. The sample taken for sequencing was blood. The receptors here all came from a man under 40 in good health.

In this sample, this clone turned up once. The genes are TRBV2 and TRBJ1-5, with D possibly TRBD1 on 6 matching bases. V dropped 4 bases and J dropped 5 bases, with 9 bases sitting between them. Per germline, CDR1 SNHLY and CDR2 FYNNEI. The CDR3 loop spans 13 amino acids. The CDR3 bases are TGTGCCAGCAGTGGCCAGGGGTATCAGCCCCAGCATTTT. It specifies CASSGQGYQPQHF.

The gene calls are TRBV6-5 and TRBJ1-1; perhaps TRBD1 as D (5 bases). With 6 bases removed from V and 7 bases from J, the gap between germline ends came to 21 bases. Germline V gene data show CDR1 as MNHEY and CDR2 as SVGAGI. The CDR3 runs 15 residues. CDR3 residues: CASRLDSWEPCEAFF. CDR3 nucleotides: TGTGCCAGCAGACTAGACAGTTGGGAACCTTGTGAAGCTTTCTTT.

The chain joins TRBV11-2 to TRBJ2-7; 11 positions match TRBD2. Germline V gene lookup returns CDR1 SGHAT and CDR2 FQNNGV. The V and J ends lost 6 bases and 2 bases, in that order; junction bases with no gene match: 3. CDR3 size: 14 residues. CDR3 bases: TGTGCCAGCAGGTCGACTAGCGGGACCTACGAGCAGTACTTC. Translation: CASRSTSGTYEQYF.

The rearrangement joins TRBV6-5 to TRBJ1-5; D perhaps matches TRBD1 (5 bases). The V and J ends lost 8 bases and 11 bases respectively, with 13 bases between them. CDR3 length equals 11 residues. Germline V gene sequence: CDR1 MNHEY, CDR2 SVGAGI. This CDR3 reads CASDGAPTQHF. The CDR3 DNA reads TGTGCCAGCGACGGGGCCCCCACCCAGCATTTT.

The chain employs TRBV19 and TRBJ1-1; weak D call: TRBD1 (5 bases). The CDR3 covers 15 residues. V shed 3 bases and J shed 2 bases, with 13 bases lying between them. The germline CDR1 and CDR2 sequences are LNHDA and SQIVND (reference sequence). In DNA, the CDR3 is TGTGCCAGTAGTATTCAAGGGGTGGGCAACACTGAAGCTTTCTTT. Its protein product is CASSIQGVGNTEAFF.

This clone was picked up one time. This chain joins TRBV6-1 and TRBJ1-1; D remains ambiguous. This CDR3 spans 13 amino acids. Trimming cost V 3 bases and J 7 bases, with 12 bases left between them. Per the germline V gene, CDR1 is MNHNS and CDR2 is SASEGT. CDR3 sequence: CASSDRLYGEAFF. The CDR3 DNA sequence: TGTGCCAGCAGTGACCGACTTTACGGTGAAGCTTTCTTT.